This is a list of T cell receptor beta chains from one sample in a study of T-cell reconstitution after alpha-beta-depleted transplantation in children. TCRdb itself ran the PCR reads through MiXCR, one entry per CDR3 protein. The sample shows hundreds of thousands of distinct CDR3 sequences, approximately 15% of them seen only once. The specimen was PBMCs from the stem cell graft donor, collected from the stem cell graft. The receptor set was obtained from a human donor who donated a stem cell graft to a child with acute myeloid leukemia. Both conserved end residues are part of each CDR3. Clone size is stated in some rows and not others, as once, few, many or a class when expanded.

>TRBJ1-1|TRBV20-1|many
CSARAGVMGIRTEAFF
>TRBJ2-1|TRBV25-1|many
CASSDWYNEQFF
>TRBJ1-4|TRBV28|-
CASRASGTANEKLFF
>TRBJ1-1|TRBV20-1|many
CSARGAGGDTEAFF
>TRBJ2-2|TRBV7-9|-
CASSGDRHHTGELFF
>TRBJ2-7|TRBV7-2|few
CASSYGQIYEQYF
>TRBJ2-1|TRBV12-3/TRBV12-4|-
CASTVSRSFLRYDYNEQFF
>TRBJ1-1|TRBV15|many
CATSRDQGNTEAFF
>TRBJ1-5|TRBV20-1|many
CSASTGNGNQPQHF
>TRBJ2-3|TRBV20-1|many
CSAIGHSTDTQYF
>TRBJ2-1|TRBV25-1|-
CASSPVVVSRGGDEQFF
>TRBJ1-5|TRBV28|-
CASSSEGSNQPQHF
>TRBJ2-1|TRBV6-2/TRBV6-3|-
CASSALMASYNEQFF
>TRBJ1-2|TRBV20-1|many
CSAREGGAGGYTF
>TRBJ2-6|TRBV12-3/TRBV12-4|-
CASSFGRAGANVLTF
>TRBJ2-6|TRBV24-1|-
CATSFQSGTGANVLTF
>TRBJ2-3|TRBV20-1|few
CSASGGETDTQYF
>TRBJ1-5|TRBV7-2|many
CASSFDGGRPQHF
>TRBJ1-1|TRBV5-1|-
CASSLQGWSSNTEAFF
>TRBJ1-1|TRBV7-8|-
CASSRGAGMNTEAFF
>TRBJ2-3|TRBV27|few
CASSFGTPHDTQYF
>TRBJ1-1|TRBV29-1|many
CSVARGEAFF
>TRBJ2-7|TRBV20-1|few
CSARDLILAGSYEQYF
>-|TRBV12-3/TRBV12-4|-
CASSSGGSYNEQYF
>TRBJ2-3|TRBV20-1|-
CSAPPNRGGRDTQYF
>TRBJ2-2|TRBV12-3/TRBV12-4|few
CASSWSQDYTGELFF
>TRBJ1-1|TRBV20-1|few
CSARSDIPNTEAFF
>TRBJ2-7|TRBV29-1|many
CSVVGAGYEQYF
>TRBJ1-1|TRBV5-1|many
CASRPGTAMNTEAFF
>TRBJ2-5|TRBV20-1|few
CSARRGGAWETQYF
>TRBJ2-7|TRBV20-1|few
CSARRGQGSYEQYF
>TRBJ2-3|TRBV7-8|-
CASRGISGGRTDTQYF
>TRBJ2-3|TRBV6-1|-
CASSGGQYF
>TRBJ1-6|TRBV20-1|many
CSAGGAALHF
>TRBJ1-2|TRBV5-6|-
CASSLGQANYGYTF
>TRBJ1-5|TRBV6-1|-
CASSQWGTENQPQHF
>TRBJ2-5|TRBV29-1|few
CSAPTSGEFVTQYF
>TRBJ2-7|TRBV20-1|few
CSARDVDSRQGPYEQYF
>TRBJ2-1|TRBV6-1|many
CASSEVGIEQFF
>TRBJ1-1|TRBV3-1|few
CASSQVRYTMNTEAFF
>TRBJ2-7|TRBV18|few
CASLSGGSSYEQYF
>TRBJ2-5|TRBV6-2/TRBV6-3|many
CASRRPSPMTETQYF
>TRBJ1-5|TRBV20-1|many
CSARKGELYQPQHF